The clone carrying this T cell receptor (beta chain) was recorded at least ten times. The antigen remains unidentified. Primed by a sample-barcoded 5' primer and a J-beta primer mix, a second PCR proceeded for about 6 to 11 cycles. TCRdb analysed the 5' RACE reads with MiXCR anew, one entry per CDR3 protein. The table has hundreds of thousands of distinct CDR3 sequences, 29% seen once. The V gene lost 5 bases and the J gene lost 1 base, with 7 bases spanning the gap. The germline V gene encodes CDR1 SGHTA and CDR2 FQGNSA. The CDR3 consists of 13 residues. This sample is drawn from a study of blood T cells in healthy people across ages. Overall study context: Using template switching, researchers captured about one barcoded beta molecule for each two T cells.

Study observations and caveats: It was the long-lived donors that had more naive CD4+ cells and higher diversity than aged donors. Per million T cells, TCR beta diversity dropped about linearly as age rose.

The source of this sequence is a woman older than 75 in good health. The V and J genes are TRBV7-2 and TRBJ2-3; either TRBD1 or TRBD2 may fit D (6 bases each). The sample was blood. Written as DNA, the CDR3 is TGTGCCAGCAGCGGGGGGCGCACAGATACGCAGTATTTT. Translation gives CASSGGRTDTQYF.